This T cell receptor beta chain was observed in a study of spatial heterogeneity in lung cancer. On each TCR cDNA molecule, a unique molecular identifier was present. TCRdb analysed the 5' RACE reads with MiXCR anew, one entry per CDR3 protein. The table includes about 16,000 distinct CDR3 sequences, roughly 6.3% detected once. By sample fraction, this clonotype is large. The antigen remains unidentified. Time point reported: blood at routine non-recurrence follow-up after resection. Findings and caveats of the study: Compared with follow-up, resection was when ubiquitous expanded tumor TCRs appeared in blood more.

The receptor comes from a male donor with early-stage non-small cell lung cancer. The source material was PBMCs, sampled at follow-up.

The CDR3 nucleotides read TGTGCCAGCAGGTCCATTGTTGGGACAGGGGTCCATGAGCAGTTCTTC. Protein: CASRSIVGTGVHEQFF. V is TRBV7-2 and J is TRBJ2-1; TRBD1 aligns across 10 bases. The V gene's germline CDR1 is SGHTA and CDR2 FQGNSA. The CDR3 is 16 amino acids. With 6 bases clipped from V and 8 bases from J, the junction kept 13 bases outside the gene matches.